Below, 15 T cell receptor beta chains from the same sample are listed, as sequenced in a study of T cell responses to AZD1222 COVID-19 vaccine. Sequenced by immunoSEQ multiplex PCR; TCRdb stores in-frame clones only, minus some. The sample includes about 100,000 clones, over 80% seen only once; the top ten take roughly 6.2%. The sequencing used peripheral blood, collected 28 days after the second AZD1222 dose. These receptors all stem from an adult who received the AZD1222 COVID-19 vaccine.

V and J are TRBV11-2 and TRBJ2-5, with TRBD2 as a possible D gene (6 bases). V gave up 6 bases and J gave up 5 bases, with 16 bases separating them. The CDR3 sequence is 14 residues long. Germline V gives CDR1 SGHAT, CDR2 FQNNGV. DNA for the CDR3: TGTGCCAGCAGGTCGGCGGGATTTGGGGAGACCCAGTACTTC. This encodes CASRSAGFGETQYF. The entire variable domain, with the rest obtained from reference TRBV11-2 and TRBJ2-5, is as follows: EAGVAQSPRYKIIEKRQSVAFWCNPISGHATLYWYQQILGQGPKLLIQFQNNGVVDDSQLPKDRFSAERLKGVDSTLKIQPAKLEDSAVYLCASRSAGFGETQYFGPGTRLLVL.

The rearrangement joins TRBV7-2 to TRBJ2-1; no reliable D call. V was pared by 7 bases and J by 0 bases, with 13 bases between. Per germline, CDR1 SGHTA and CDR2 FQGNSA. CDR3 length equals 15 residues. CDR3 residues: CASTLRVSSYNEQFF. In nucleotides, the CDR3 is TGTGCCAGCACCCTCCGGGTTAGCTCCTACAATGAGCAGTTCTTC.

CDR3: CASSSRGNTEAFF. In DNA form, the CDR3 reads TGCGCCAGCAGTTCCCGGGGGAACACTGAAGCTTTCTTT. The chain is built from TRBV4-1 and TRBJ1-1, with D unclear. CDR1 is MGHRA, CDR2 YSYEKL, per germline. V gave up 6 bases and J gave up 1 base, with 9 bases separating them. CDR3 length: 13 residues.

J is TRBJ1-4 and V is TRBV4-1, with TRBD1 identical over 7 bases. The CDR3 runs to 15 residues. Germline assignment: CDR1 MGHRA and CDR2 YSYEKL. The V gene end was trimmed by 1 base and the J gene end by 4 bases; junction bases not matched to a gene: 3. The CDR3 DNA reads TGCGCCAGCAGCCAAGGTCAGGGGGATAATGAAAAACTGTTTTTT. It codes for CASSQGQGDNEKLFF.

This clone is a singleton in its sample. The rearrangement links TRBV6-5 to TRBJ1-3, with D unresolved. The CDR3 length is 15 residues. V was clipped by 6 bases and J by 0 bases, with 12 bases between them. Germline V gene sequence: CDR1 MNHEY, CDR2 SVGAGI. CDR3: CASRPTGGSGNTIYF. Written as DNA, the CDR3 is TGTGCCAGCAGGCCCACGGGCGGCTCTGGAAACACCATATATTTT.

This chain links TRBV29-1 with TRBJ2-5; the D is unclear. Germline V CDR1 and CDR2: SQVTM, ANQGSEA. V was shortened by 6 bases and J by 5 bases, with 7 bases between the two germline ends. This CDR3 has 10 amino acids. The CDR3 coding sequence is TGCAGCGTGAGAATGGAGACCCAGTACTTC. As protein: CSVRMETQYF.

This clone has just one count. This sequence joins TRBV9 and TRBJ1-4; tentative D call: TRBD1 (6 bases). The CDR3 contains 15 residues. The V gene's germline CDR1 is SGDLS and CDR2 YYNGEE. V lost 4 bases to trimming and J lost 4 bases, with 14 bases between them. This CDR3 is CASSPRQGINEKLFF. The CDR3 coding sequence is TGTGCCAGCAGCCCCCGTCAGGGGATTAATGAAAAACTGTTTTTT. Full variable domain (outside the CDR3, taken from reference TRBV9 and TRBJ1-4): DSGVTQTPKHLITATGQRVTLRCSPRSGDLSVYWYQQSLDQGLQFLIQYYNGEERAKGNILERFSAQQFPDLHSELNLSSLELGDSALYFCASSPRQGINEKLFFGSGTQLSVL.

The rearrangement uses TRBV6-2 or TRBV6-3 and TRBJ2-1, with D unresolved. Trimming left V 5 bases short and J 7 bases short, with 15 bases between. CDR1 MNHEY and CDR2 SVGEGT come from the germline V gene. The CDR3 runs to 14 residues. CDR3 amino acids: CASSDPGPSNEQFF. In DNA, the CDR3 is TGTGCCAGCAGTGACCCAGGACCTTCAAATGAGCAGTTCTTC.

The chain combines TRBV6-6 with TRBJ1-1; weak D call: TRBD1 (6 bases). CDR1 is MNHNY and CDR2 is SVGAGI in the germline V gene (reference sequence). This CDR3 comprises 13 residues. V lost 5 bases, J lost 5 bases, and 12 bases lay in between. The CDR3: CASSKTGRTEAFF. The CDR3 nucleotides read TGTGCCAGCAGTAAGACAGGAAGGACTGAAGCTTTCTTT.

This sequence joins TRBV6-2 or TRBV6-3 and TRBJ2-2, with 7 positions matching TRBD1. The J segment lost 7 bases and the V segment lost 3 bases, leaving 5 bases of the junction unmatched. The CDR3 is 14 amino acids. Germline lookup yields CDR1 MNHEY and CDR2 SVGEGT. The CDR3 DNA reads TGTGCCAGCAGTTATCAGGGGGATAGCGGGGAGCTGTTTTTT. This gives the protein CASSYQGDSGELFF.

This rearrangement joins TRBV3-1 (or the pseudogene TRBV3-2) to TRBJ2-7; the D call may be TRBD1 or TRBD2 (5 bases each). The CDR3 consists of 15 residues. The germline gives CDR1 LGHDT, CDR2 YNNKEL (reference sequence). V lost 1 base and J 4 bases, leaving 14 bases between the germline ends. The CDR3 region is CASSQGPPGSYEQYF. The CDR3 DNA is TGTGCCAGCAGCCAAGGGCCCCCAGGGAGTTACGAGCAGTACTTC.

The CDR3 sequence: CASSAGGDLIYEQYF. CDR3 nucleotides: TGTGCCAGCTCTGCGGGGGGGGATTTAATTTACGAGCAGTACTTC. V gene TRBV6-5 combines with J gene TRBJ2-7, with 9 nucleotides matching TRBD2. J gave up 4 bases and V 8 bases, and 12 bases lay outside the gene matches. The CDR3 has 15 amino acids. Per germline, CDR1 MNHEY and CDR2 SVGAGI.

CDR3 residues: CSASLGGDEQYF. The CDR3 coding sequence is TGCAGTGCTAGTTTGGGGGGCGACGAGCAGTACTTC. The chain employs TRBV20-1 and TRBJ2-7, with D possibly called TRBD1 or TRBD2 (6 bases each). Germline CDR1 reads DFQATT; CDR2 reads SNEGSKA (reference sequence). Deletions cut 3 bases from V and 5 bases from J, with 11 bases between. The CDR3 runs 12 residues.

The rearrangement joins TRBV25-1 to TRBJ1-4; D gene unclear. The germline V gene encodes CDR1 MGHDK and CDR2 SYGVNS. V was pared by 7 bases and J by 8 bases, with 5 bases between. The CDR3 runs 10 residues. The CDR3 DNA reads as TGTGCCAGCAATAACGAAAAACTGTTTTTT. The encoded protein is CASNNEKLFF.

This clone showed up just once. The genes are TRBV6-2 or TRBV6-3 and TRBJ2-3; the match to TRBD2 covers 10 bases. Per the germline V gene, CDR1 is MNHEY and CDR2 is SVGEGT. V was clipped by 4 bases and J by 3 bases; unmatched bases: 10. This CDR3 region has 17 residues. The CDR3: CASSFKSGRAETDTQYF. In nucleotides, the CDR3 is TGTGCCAGCAGTTTTAAAAGCGGGAGGGCCGAGACAGATACGCAGTATTTT.